One sample yielded the 27 T cell receptor beta chains listed below, sequenced in a study of patients and donors after allogeneic stem cell transplantation. Via MiXCR, TCRdb re-called the RT-PCR reads, giving one row per CDR3 protein. The sample lists 190,000 or so distinct CDR3 sequences, 35% to 45% seen once, with about 9.9% in the top ten. Sequencing used blood, either unsorted or a sorted T cell fraction (not recorded which). The receptors here all came from a human donor who was either an allogeneic HSCT recipient or a stem cell or donor lymphocyte infusion donor (not recorded which). It is not recorded whose cells these are; they may come from a transplant donor.

This clonotype has a handful of counts. The rearrangement links TRBV7-2 to TRBJ1-4; 8 nucleotides agree with TRBD1. The CDR3 has 14 amino acids. The germline V gene encodes CDR1 SGHTA and CDR2 FQGNSA. V lost 5 bases, J lost 6 bases, and 5 bases stayed unmatched. The CDR3: CASSPDRGYEKLFF. In DNA form, the CDR3 reads TGTGCCAGCAGCCCCGACAGGGGATATGAAAAACTGTTTTTT.

The chain recombines TRBV10-2 with TRBJ1-1, with D hard to call. V lost 0 bases to trimming and J lost 1 base, with 21 bases between them. The CDR3 extends over 19 amino acids. Germline loops: CDR1 WSHSY, CDR2 SAAADI. The CDR3 protein is CASSESGQRFLGSNTEAFF. Written as DNA, the CDR3 is TGCGCCAGCAGTGAGTCAGGCCAGCGGTTCTTAGGATCGAACACTGAAGCTTTCTTT.

V gene TRBV5-1 combines with J gene TRBJ2-5; 12 bases align to TRBD1. Germline V lookup: CDR1 SGHRS, CDR2 YFSETQ. The junction had 9 bases not matched to a gene; V was cut back by 4 bases and J by 2 bases. The CDR3 length is 17 residues. For the CDR3, the DNA is TGCGCCAGCAGCGCGGGACAGGGGGCTATGAATCAAGAGACCCAGTACTTC. It encodes CASSAGQGAMNQETQYF.

This clonotype was seen more than once but under ten times. J is TRBJ1-4 and V is TRBV24-1; TRBD1 is a possible D gene (6 bases). This CDR3 is built from 14 residues. Trimming removed 4 bases at V and 8 bases at J, with 13 bases between. Germline V gene sequence: CDR1 KGHDR, CDR2 SFDVKD. Here the CDR3 reads CATSDTRTAEKLFF. The DNA of the CDR3 is TGTGCCACCAGTGACACGAGGACAGCCGAAAAACTGTTTTTT.

V usage is TRBV10-3 and J usage is TRBJ2-5; no firm D call. CDR3 length equals 15 residues. Germline CDR1 is ENHRY and CDR2 is SYGVKD. The germline V and J ends were trimmed by 0 bases and 5 bases, with 13 bases remaining between them. The CDR3 protein is CAISESKTFWETQYF. As DNA, the CDR3 is TGTGCCATCAGTGAGTCGAAGACATTTTGGGAGACCCAGTACTTC.

This clonotype was seen ten or more times. The genes are TRBV5-1 and TRBJ1-1, with unresolved D. Trimming stripped 1 base from V and 0 bases from J, with 13 bases between. CDR3 length: 16 amino acids. Germline V gene lookup returns CDR1 SGHRS and CDR2 YFSETQ. The CDR3 DNA reads as TGCGCCAGCAGCTTGTACCCCGATTCTATGAACACTGAAGCTTTCTTT. The encoded protein is CASSLYPDSMNTEAFF.

This clonotype was found a few times. Here the CDR3 reads CASSPEYYEQYF. As DNA, the CDR3 is TGTGCCAGCAGCCCAGAATACTACGAGCAGTACTTC. V and J are TRBV5-5 and TRBJ2-7, with D unresolved. The germline CDR1 and CDR2 sequences are SGHKS and YYEKEE (reference sequence). This CDR3 comprises 12 residues. Trimming took off 4 bases at V and 3 bases at J, with 8 bases between the two ends.

The chain combines TRBV7-9 with TRBJ1-1; D is unclear. Trimming cost V 0 bases and J 0 bases, with 11 bases left between them. Germline CDR1 is SEHNR and CDR2 is FQNEAQ (reference sequence). The CDR3 runs 16 residues. DNA for the CDR3: TGTGCCAGCAGCTTAGCGCAACGGACCATGAACACTGAAGCTTTCTTT. Its protein is CASSLAQRTMNTEAFF.

This clonotype occurred a few times. The J gene is TRBJ1-6, the V gene TRBV20-1; D is undetermined. Germline loops: CDR1 DFQATT, CDR2 SNEGSKA (reference sequence). Trimming cost V 5 bases and J 0 bases, with 11 bases left between them. This CDR3 has 15 amino acids. CDR3 nucleotides: TGCAGTGCTGAAGACACTCGCTCCTATAATTCACCCCTCCACTTT. Its translation is CSAEDTRSYNSPLHF.

This clonotype is a singleton in its sample. The chain carries TRBV4-1 and TRBJ2-4; TRBD2 might be the D (5 bases). This CDR3 has 12 residues. The germline gives CDR1 MGHRA, CDR2 YSYEKL. V was shortened by 0 bases and J by 13 bases, with 10 bases between the two germline ends. DNA for the CDR3: TGCGCCAGCAGCCAAGATCCGCGACTACAGTACTTC. It codes for CASSQDPRLQYF.

This clonotype was seen a few times. The chain couples TRBV21-1 to TRBJ1-4. TRBV21-1 is a known pseudogene. This CDR3 has 17 residues. The CDR3 DNA follows: TGTTCCAGCAACCCGCAGGTCTATGAGTCGGGTAATGAAAAACTGTTTTTT. Encoded protein: CSSNPQVYESGNEKLFF.

The chain couples TRBV6-2 or TRBV6-3 to TRBJ2-2, with 11 bases matching TRBD1. The V segment lost 6 bases and the J segment 4 bases; nucleotides outside the gene matches: 7. Looked up from germline, CDR1 is MNHEY and CDR2 is SVGEGT. This CDR3 spans 16 amino acids. CDR3 nucleotide sequence: TGTGCCAGCAGCCCGGACAGGGGGCGTAGCACCGGGGAGCTGTTTTTT. This translates into CASSPDRGRSTGELFF.

This clonotype was seen just once. Here the CDR3 reads CASSQWTGGHYGYTF. CDR3 DNA: TGTGCCAGCAGTCAGTGGACAGGGGGCCACTATGGCTACACCTTC. The gene calls are TRBV6-6 and TRBJ1-2; TRBD1 agrees at 11 bases. From germline, CDR1 is MNHNY and CDR2 SVGAGI (reference sequence). CDR3 length equals 15 residues. V lost 5 bases to trimming and J lost 3 bases; unmatched junction nucleotides: 5.

There are a few counts of this clonotype. The CDR3 sequence: CASSQVVRALNEQFF. The CDR3 nucleotides are TGCGCCAGCAGCCAAGTAGTTAGGGCCCTCAATGAGCAGTTCTTC. This chain uses TRBV4-1 with TRBJ2-1; D ambiguous. The CDR3 covers 15 residues. Germline V gives CDR1 MGHRA, CDR2 YSYEKL. Trimming left V 1 base short and J 6 bases short, with 13 bases between.

V gene TRBV28 combines with J gene TRBJ1-5; perhaps TRBD1 as D (5 bases). V was clipped by 7 bases and J by 3 bases, with 13 bases between them. The CDR3 loop spans 14 amino acids. CDR1 and CDR2 (germline): MDHEN, SYDVKM. CDR3 protein: CASTPGNFNQPQHF. CDR3 coding DNA: TGTGCCAGCACGCCAGGGAATTTCAATCAGCCCCAGCATTTT. Full variable domain (rest looked up from reference TRBV28 and TRBJ1-5): DVKVTQSSRYLVKRTGEKVFLECVQDMDHENMFWYRQDPGLGLRLIYFSYDVKMKEKGDIPEGYSVSREKKERFSLILESASTNQTSMYLCASTPGNFNQPQHFGDGTRLSIL.

This chain uses TRBV27 with TRBJ2-3, with 7 nucleotides matching TRBD1. Germline values: CDR1 MNHEY, CDR2 SMNVEV (reference sequence). The CDR3 contains 15 residues. The junction had 7 bases not matched to a gene; V was cut back by 5 bases and J by 2 bases. In nucleotides, the CDR3 is TGTGCCAGCAGTGGGCAGGGGGATTCCACAGATACGCAGTATTTT. It codes for CASSGQGDSTDTQYF.

This clonotype occurred once. The rearrangement links TRBV20-1 to TRBJ2-2; D is possibly TRBD2 (5 bases). Germline lookup yields CDR1 DFQATT and CDR2 SNEGSKA (reference sequence). V gave up 7 bases and J gave up 1 base, with 10 bases separating them. CDR3 length: 13 amino acids. The CDR3 loop reads CSVKLENTGELFF. The DNA for the CDR3 is TGCAGTGTTAAACTAGAGAACACCGGGGAGCTGTTTTTT.

The chain couples TRBV6-5 to TRBJ1-1; 8 nucleotides match TRBD1. After removal of 0 bases from V and 11 bases from J, the junction contained 8 bases not matched to a gene. The CDR3 contains 14 residues. Germline V CDR1 and CDR2: MNHEY, SVGAGI. Written as DNA, the CDR3 is TGTGCCAGCAGTTACTCGAGGGACAGGCCATCGGCTTTCTTT. It yields the protein CASSYSRDRPSAFF.

In this sample, this clonotype turned up a few times. The chain employs TRBV12-3 or TRBV12-4 and TRBJ1-2, with D unresolved. This CDR3 is 15 amino acids long. Trimming took 4 bases from V and 4 from J, leaving 16 bases between them. The CDR3 DNA follows: TGTGCCAGCAGTTCGGGATCACTATCACTCTATGGCTACACCTTC. This codes for CASSSGSLSLYGYTF.

In this sample, this clonotype turned up once. V and J are TRBV7-3 and TRBJ1-2; 9 positions agree with TRBD1. V shed 5 bases, J shed 8 bases, and the junction held 3 bases outside the gene matches. Germline loops: CDR1 SGHTA, CDR2 FQGTGA. This CDR3 has 12 residues. In nucleotides, the CDR3 is TGTGCCAGCAGCCCCGGGACAGGGGGCTACACCTTC. Translating it yields CASSPGTGGYTF.

CDR3 amino acids: CASSRAGNQPQHF. The CDR3 DNA reads TGCGCCAGCAGCCGGGCGGGCAATCAGCCCCAGCATTTT. The chain links TRBV4-1 to TRBJ1-5; no definite D call. Looked up from germline, CDR1 is MGHRA and CDR2 is YSYEKL. CDR3 size: 13 residues. Trimming stripped 4 bases from V and 2 bases from J, with 6 bases between.

The J gene is TRBJ2-7, the V gene TRBV7-9; TRBD2 agrees at 8 bases. The CDR3 is 16 amino acids. The germline gives CDR1 SEHNR, CDR2 FQNEAQ (reference sequence). The J segment lost 1 base and the V segment lost 4 bases, leaving 9 bases of the junction unmatched. The CDR3 nucleotides read TGTGCCAGCAGCTCCGTGGGCGGGGGGCTTTCCTACGAGCAGTACTTC. Translating it yields CASSSVGGGLSYEQYF.

This clonotype showed up just a few times. This rearrangement joins TRBV12-3 or TRBV12-4 to TRBJ2-7, with D perhaps matching TRBD2 (5 bases). CDR3 length: 13 residues. Trimming took off 1 base at V and 7 bases at J, with 11 bases between the two ends. In DNA form, the CDR3 reads TGTGCCAGCAGTTTAGGGCGGGCGAGAGAGCAGTACTTC. Residues: CASSLGRAREQYF.

This chain connects TRBV12-3 or TRBV12-4 to TRBJ1-2; no clear D. The V gene lost 2 bases and the J gene lost 1 base, with 8 bases spanning the gap. The CDR3 runs to 14 residues. The CDR3: CASSLMGGNYGYTF. DNA for the CDR3: TGTGCCAGCAGTTTAATGGGTGGTAACTATGGCTACACCTTC.

This clonotype was counted between two and nine times. The CDR3 reads CASSAGTGYGYTF. In DNA, the CDR3 is TGTGCCAGCAGTGCCGGGACCGGGTATGGCTACACCTTC. The chain joins TRBV27 to TRBJ1-2, with D perhaps TRBD1 (5 bases). Germline V lookup: CDR1 MNHEY, CDR2 SMNVEV (reference sequence). The CDR3 is made up of 13 amino acids. V gave up 5 bases and J gave up 5 bases, with 12 bases separating them.

In this sample, this clonotype turned up a few times. One end of the junction varies from germline; a read error may be responsible. This chain links TRBV30 with TRBJ1-1; unclear D gene. CDR3 size: 10 residues. Per germline, CDR1 GTSNPN and CDR2 SVGIG (reference sequence). As DNA, the CDR3 is TGCTCGACGGAAGACACTGAAGCTTTCTTT. Translation: CSTEDTEAFF.

This clonotype was seen a few times. The genes are TRBV12-3 or TRBV12-4 and TRBJ1-2, with 7 nucleotides matching TRBD1. J lost 5 bases, V lost 3 bases, and 9 bases had no gene match. This CDR3 contains 15 residues. This chain's CDR3 is CASSLGDSDFYGYTF. The CDR3 DNA reads TGTGCCAGCAGTTTGGGGGACAGCGACTTTTATGGCTACACCTTC.